The 27 T cell receptor beta chains below were found in one sample sequenced in a study of blood T cell repertoires in COVID-19. The protocol was immunoSEQ multiplex PCR, while the TCRdb copy is restricted to in-frame clones and leaves out a portion. The sample lists around 250,000 clones, about 85% occurring once. The specimen sequenced was PBMCs or T cells enriched from blood (not recorded which). These receptors originate from a woman in her 50s who had been exposed to COVID-19.

This clone showed up many times. The V gene is TRBV14, the J gene TRBJ1-6, with a tentative D call TRBD1 (5 bases). CDR1 and CDR2 from the germline V gene are SGHDN and FVKESK. V was trimmed by 0 bases and J by 6 bases, leaving 9 bases between them. CDR3 length equals 15 residues. The CDR3 region is CASSQETGFNSPLHF. The CDR3 DNA follows: TGTGCCAGCAGCCAAGAAACAGGCTTTAATTCACCCCTCCACTTT.

V gene TRBV10-2 combines with J gene TRBJ1-1; TRBD1 matches 7 bases. Per the germline V gene, CDR1 is WSHSY and CDR2 is SAAADI. The CDR3 is 13 residues long. The V gene end was trimmed by 6 bases and the J gene end by 3 bases; junction bases not matched to a gene: 4. The CDR3 region has the DNA TGCGCCAGCAGCTCCGACAGGGACACTGAAGCTTTCTTT. Translation: CASSSDRDTEAFF.

V gene TRBV19 combines with J gene TRBJ2-1, with 7 bases lining up with TRBD2. Germline V CDR1 and CDR2: LNHDA, SQIVND (reference sequence). The V and J ends lost 2 bases and 10 bases, in that order; junction bases with no gene match: 5. The CDR3 loop spans 13 amino acids. The CDR3 sequence: CASSIREGREQFF. DNA for the CDR3: TGTGCCAGTAGTATAAGGGAGGGCAGGGAGCAGTTCTTC.

This chain connects TRBV25-1 to TRBJ2-3, with TRBD1 matching 7 bases. Germline trimming cut 4 bases from V and 4 bases from J; bases unmatched to any gene: 5. This CDR3 comprises 14 residues. The V gene's germline CDR1 is MGHDK and CDR2 SYGVNS. The CDR3 spells CASSARQGSDTQYF. The CDR3 nucleotides read TGTGCCAGCAGTGCTCGACAGGGTTCAGATACGCAGTATTTT.

The V call is TRBV19, the J call TRBJ2-2; D is possibly TRBD1 (5 bases). The germline V gene has CDR1 LNHDA and CDR2 SQIVND (reference sequence). The CDR3 spans 15 residues. Trimming pared 11 bases from V and 3 bases from J, leaving 19 bases between. The CDR3 loop is CAARARASDTGELFF. CDR3 nucleotides: TGTGCCGCTCGGGCCAGGGCGTCAGACACCGGGGAGCTGTTTTTT.

The chain uses TRBV11-2 and TRBJ2-3; 7 nucleotides match TRBD1. The CDR3 is made up of 18 amino acids. Germline loops: CDR1 SGHAT, CDR2 FQNNGV. The ends lost 2 bases at V and 0 bases at J; junction bases unmatched: 11. CDR3 residues: CASSLQGQPVPSTDTQYF. CDR3 nucleotide sequence: TGTGCCAGCAGCTTACAGGGACAGCCTGTTCCTAGCACAGATACGCAGTATTTT.

The chain uses TRBV7-8 and TRBJ2-5; a weak D match, TRBD1 (6 bases). Germline lookup yields CDR1 SGHVS and CDR2 FQNEAQ. The length of the CDR3 is 13 residues. The V end lost 5 bases, the J end lost 7 bases, and 14 bases lay between the germline ends. CDR3 amino acids: CASSEGTKGTQYF. The CDR3, as DNA: TGTGCCAGCAGCGAGGGGACAAAAGGGACCCAGTACTTC.

This clone was counted between two and nine times. The chain is built from TRBV29-1 and TRBJ1-2; D uncertain. V was cut by 6 bases and J by 8 bases, with 16 bases left in between. This CDR3 region has 12 residues. The germline gives CDR1 SQVTM, CDR2 ANQGSEA. CDR3 DNA: TGCAGCGTAGGGCTTGGTTCGGGGGGCTACACCTTC. It codes for CSVGLGSGGYTF.

The chain joins TRBV28 to TRBJ1-1, with 7 bases fitting TRBD1. J was trimmed by 5 bases and V by 5 bases; bases with no gene match: 8. Germline V gene sequence: CDR1 MDHEN, CDR2 SYDVKM. CDR3 size: 14 residues. CDR3 in amino acids: CASSPYPTGTEAFF. The CDR3 DNA follows: TGTGCCAGCAGTCCATACCCGACAGGGACTGAAGCTTTCTTT.

The J gene is TRBJ1-6, the V gene TRBV19, with D uncertain. This CDR3 region has 15 residues. Germline V gives CDR1 LNHDA, CDR2 SQIVND (reference sequence). Trimming stripped 1 base from V and 7 bases from J, with 11 bases between. The CDR3, as DNA: TGTGCCAGTAGTATAGGGGCCAGCCTAAATTCACCCCTCCACTTT. Protein: CASSIGASLNSPLHF.

The chain couples TRBV6-5 to TRBJ1-2; D possibly corresponds to TRBD1 (6 bases). V lost 7 bases and J 3 bases, leaving 15 bases between the germline ends. This CDR3 is 14 amino acids long. From germline, CDR1 is MNHEY and CDR2 SVGAGI. CDR3 coding DNA: TGTGCCAGCACTCGGGACAACGAGGACTATGGCTACACCTTC. Translating gives CASTRDNEDYGYTF.

The rearrangement joins TRBV19 to TRBJ1-2; TRBD1 agrees at 7 bases. The CDR3 has 17 residues. Per germline, CDR1 LNHDA and CDR2 SQIVND (reference sequence). V lost 7 bases and J lost 1; bases outside the gene matches: 15. DNA of the CDR3: TGTGCCAGTACCCCCAACCCACAGGGGCCGATTAACTATGGCTACACCTTC. As protein: CASTPNPQGPINYGYTF.

The chain links TRBV27 to TRBJ2-7, with 9 bases fitting TRBD1. The CDR3 runs 15 residues. V lost 1 base and J lost 7; bases outside the gene matches: 8. The germline V gene encodes CDR1 MNHEY and CDR2 SMNVEV (reference sequence). CDR3 protein: CASSLLGGQGGEQYF. For the CDR3, the DNA is TGTGCCAGCAGTTTATTAGGGGGACAGGGCGGAGAGCAGTACTTC.

The chain has TRBV5-6 and TRBJ2-1, with 9 bases lining up with TRBD2. V shed 0 bases, J shed 7 bases, and the junction held 5 bases outside the gene matches. The germline CDR1 and CDR2 sequences are SGHDT and YYEEEE. The CDR3 sequence is 15 residues long. The CDR3 DNA is TGTGCCAGCAGCTTGGCATTTAGCGGGGGAAATGAGCAGTTCTTC. This sequence encodes CASSLAFSGGNEQFF. Based on the CDR3 plus reference TRBV5-6 and TRBJ2-1, the full variable domain is DAGVTQSPTHLIKTRGQQVTLRCSPKSGHDTVSWYQQALGQGPQFIFQYYEEEERQRGNFPDRFSGHQFPNYSSELNVNALLLGDSALYLCASSLAFSGGNEQFFGPGTRLTVL.

The rearrangement links TRBV9 to TRBJ2-5; TRBD2 matches 7 bases. CDR3 size: 14 residues. Germline values: CDR1 SGDLS, CDR2 YYNGEE. Unmatched junction bases numbered 7, after V lost 4 bases and J lost 4 bases. CDR3 nucleotides: TGTGCCAGCAGCATGGCGGGGAGGGGAGAGACCCAGTACTTC. It codes for CASSMAGRGETQYF.

This chain joins TRBV27 and TRBJ1-2, with D unresolved. CDR3 length equals 12 residues. Trimming removed 5 bases at V and 8 bases at J, with 12 bases between. Germline loops: CDR1 MNHEY, CDR2 SMNVEV (reference sequence). The CDR3 DNA reads TGTGCCAGCAGTCCGGAGGGAATCGGCTACACCTTC. As protein: CASSPEGIGYTF.

This clone appeared a few times. The chain combines TRBV19 with TRBJ1-4, with TRBD1 matching 9 bases. Germline V gives CDR1 LNHDA, CDR2 SQIVND (reference sequence). V gave up 5 bases and J gave up 8 bases; unmatched junction bases: 12. CDR3 length: 16 amino acids. The CDR3 protein is CASSPFTGGVREKLFF. The CDR3 DNA sequence: TGTGCCAGTAGTCCCTTCACAGGGGGCGTGAGAGAAAAACTGTTTTTT.

This clone was counted a single time. The genes are TRBV11-2 and TRBJ1-6; 7 nucleotides align to TRBD1. CDR1 and CDR2 from the germline V gene are SGHAT and FQNNGV. Losses at the gene ends were 4 bases for V and 9 bases for J; bases not matched to a gene: 12. This CDR3 is 16 amino acids long. The CDR3 sequence: CASSSAPTGDGSPLHF. CDR3 coding DNA: TGTGCCAGCAGCTCGGCCCCTACAGGGGATGGTTCACCCCTCCACTTT.

This chain links TRBV18 with TRBJ2-1; TRBD2 matches 11 bases. The CDR3 extends over 16 amino acids. V dropped 2 bases and J dropped 10; count of bases not matched to a gene: 10. Germline V gene lookup returns CDR1 KGHSH and CDR2 LQKENI. CDR3 in amino acids: CASSPDSGGGTGEQFF. CDR3 DNA: TGTGCCAGCTCACCAGATAGCGGGGGGGGCACTGGAGAGCAGTTCTTC.

V usage is TRBV4-1 and J usage is TRBJ2-7; 10 positions match TRBD1. This CDR3 comprises 16 residues. Germline values: CDR1 MGHRA, CDR2 YSYEKL. V lost 0 bases to trimming and J lost 3 bases; unmatched junction nucleotides: 5. CDR3 sequence: CASSQDPGTGDYEQYF. For the CDR3, the DNA is TGCGCCAGCAGCCAAGATCCCGGGACAGGGGACTACGAGCAGTACTTC.

This clone was seen once. The chain couples TRBV6-5 to TRBJ2-2; 10 bases line up with TRBD2. J gave up 6 bases and V 5 bases, and 6 bases lay outside the gene matches. This CDR3 has 15 amino acids. Looked up from germline, CDR1 is MNHEY and CDR2 is SVGAGI. The CDR3 reads CASSRAGGPSGELFF. DNA of the CDR3: TGTGCCAGCAGTCGAGCGGGGGGGCCCTCCGGGGAGCTGTTTTTT.

This chain links TRBV5-1 with TRBJ1-1, with D perhaps TRBD1 (5 bases). This CDR3 comprises 18 residues. From germline, CDR1 is SGHRS and CDR2 YFSETQ. Trimming cost V 0 bases and J 1 base, with 19 bases left between them. Here the CDR3 reads CASSLAQGSLQTNTEAFF. DNA of the CDR3: TGCGCCAGCAGCTTGGCCCAGGGCAGCCTCCAAACGAACACTGAAGCTTTCTTT.

The chain uses TRBV3-1 (or the pseudogene TRBV3-2) and TRBJ1-1, with 7 bases identical to TRBD1. This CDR3 is 12 amino acids long. Germline values: CDR1 LGHDT, CDR2 YNNKEL (reference sequence). V lost 8 bases and J lost 2; bases outside the gene matches: 2. The CDR3: CASQGENTEAFF. The CDR3 DNA reads as TGTGCCAGCCAGGGGGAAAACACTGAAGCTTTCTTT.

V gene TRBV24-1 combines with J gene TRBJ1-2; possible D gene TRBD1, 5 bases. Trimming took off 6 bases at V and 6 bases at J, with 13 bases between the two ends. Germline V gives CDR1 KGHDR, CDR2 SFDVKD. CDR3 size: 13 residues. The CDR3 reads CATSSLQVNGYTF. The CDR3 coding sequence is TGTGCCACCAGTTCATTACAGGTAAATGGCTACACCTTC.

Comments on this clone: Distinct nucleotide sequences in the sample also encode this CDR3. The chain is built from TRBV6-4 and TRBJ2-3; 7 bases align to TRBD2. Per germline, CDR1 MRHNA and CDR2 SNTAGT. J lost 1 base, V lost 5 bases, and 3 bases had no gene match. The CDR3 length is 14 residues. The CDR3, as DNA: TGTGCCAGCAGTCTGGCGGGGGGCACAGATACGCAGTATTTT. It codes for CASSLAGGTDTQYF.

In this sample, this clone turned up a few times. The J gene is TRBJ1-1, the V gene TRBV13; 8 bases are a match to TRBD1. Germline CDR1 and CDR2: PRHDT and FYEKMQ (reference sequence). The CDR3 consists of 16 residues. V trimming: 4 bases; J trimming: 1 base; junction bases outside the gene matches: 8. CDR3 loop: CASSSDRASTNTEAFF. The CDR3, as DNA: TGTGCCAGCAGCTCGGACAGGGCTTCGACGAACACTGAAGCTTTCTTT. The variable domain in full, with the rest retrieved from reference TRBV13 and TRBJ1-1, is AAGVIQSPRHLIKEKRETATLKCYPIPRHDTVYWYQQGPGQDPQFLISFYEKMQSDKGSIPDRFSAQQFSDYHSELNMSSLELGDSALYFCASSSDRASTNTEAFFGQGTRLTVV.

This chain uses TRBV2 with TRBJ1-1, with D unresolved. The germline gives CDR1 SNHLY, CDR2 FYNNEI. The length of the CDR3 is 14 residues. Between the trimmed V and J ends, which lost 4 bases and 1 base, there was a span of 10 bases. The CDR3 bases are TGTGCCAGCAGTGTAGACACATCGAACACTGAAGCTTTCTTT. The encoded protein is CASSVDTSNTEAFF. Together with reference TRBV2 and TRBJ1-1, the CDR3 gives the full variable domain: EPEVTQTPSHQVTQMGQEVILRCVPISNHLYFYWYRQILGQKVEFLVSFYNNEISEKSEIFDDQFSVERPDGSNFTLKIRSTKLEDSAMYFCASSVDTSNTEAFFGQGTRLTVV.